The 7 T cell receptor beta chains given below trace back to one sample, sequenced in a study of read filtering for tumor transcriptome and immune sequencing. This library used around 400 ng RNA and molecular barcoded adaptors spanning alpha/delta and beta/gamma chains. TCRdb redid the calling of the reads with MiXCR, one entry per CDR3 protein. The sample lists fewer than 100,000 distinct CDR3 sequences; 10% to 15% were seen once. The sequenced material came from a population of CD138-negative cells sorted from bone marrow. The receptors originated from a donor at least 40 years old with multiple myeloma.

At least ten counts were recorded for this clonotype. The chain has TRBV2 and TRBJ1-5, with D perhaps matching TRBD1 (5 bases). Trimming removed 7 bases from V and 2 bases from J, with 15 bases in between. CDR3 length: 15 amino acids. Germline values: CDR1 SNHLY, CDR2 FYNNEI. The CDR3 protein is CASKWDRVGNQPQHF. The DNA of the CDR3 is TGTGCCAGCAAATGGGACCGGGTGGGCAATCAGCCCCAGCATTTT.

This clonotype was picked up many times. The chain couples TRBV29-1 to TRBJ1-2, with D maybe TRBD1 (6 bases). CDR1 is SQVTM and CDR2 is ANQGSEA in the germline V gene. The CDR3 contains 13 residues. The V end lost 3 bases, the J end lost 0 bases, and 8 bases lay between the germline ends. The CDR3 DNA reads as TGCAGCGTTGAGGGGGCAGCTAACTATGGCTACACCTTC. This translates into CSVEGAANYGYTF.

This clonotype was counted at least ten times. The chain links TRBV5-1 to TRBJ1-1, with TRBD1 identical over 7 bases. The CDR3 is 16 amino acids. After removal of 0 bases from V and 3 bases from J, the junction contained 8 bases not matched to a gene. From germline, CDR1 is SGHRS and CDR2 YFSETQ. CDR3 sequence: CASSLDGRGWDTEAFF. The CDR3 DNA reads as TGCGCCAGCAGCTTGGATGGCAGGGGGTGGGACACTGAAGCTTTCTTT.

This clonotype was observed at least ten times. This rearrangement joins TRBV4-1 to TRBJ2-1; 10 nucleotides align to TRBD2. The trim removed 1 base at V and 7 bases at J, leaving 13 bases unmatched. Germline loops: CDR1 MGHRA, CDR2 YSYEKL. The CDR3 spans 18 residues. DNA of the CDR3: TGCGCCAGCAGCCAAGGCTCAGCGGGAGGGCAGGTGAGAAATGAGCAGTTCTTC. Amino acid sequence: CASSQGSAGGQVRNEQFF.

This clonotype was recorded many times. At one boundary the junction diverges from the germline segment, which might be a read error. The rearrangement links TRBV29-1 to TRBJ2-3; TRBD2 matches 12 bases. The CDR3 extends over 16 amino acids. The germline CDR1 and CDR2 sequences are SQVTM and ANQGSEA. The CDR3 reads CSVEGTSGPSTDTQYF. The CDR3, as DNA: TGCAGCGTCGAAGGGACTAGCGGGCCTAGCACAGATACGCAGTATTTT.

The J gene is TRBJ2-5, the V gene TRBV20-1; 7 nucleotides match TRBD1. Germline V gene lookup returns CDR1 DFQATT and CDR2 SNEGSKA (reference sequence). V lost 3 bases and J lost 1; bases outside the gene matches: 5. The CDR3 consists of 14 residues. The CDR3 coding sequence is TGCAGTGCTAGTGTGGACAGGACCCAAGAGACCCAGTACTTC. Translating gives CSASVDRTQETQYF.

This clonotype was picked up many times. The V and J genes are TRBV7-9 and TRBJ2-2, with D unresolved. This CDR3 has 13 residues. The germline V gene has CDR1 SEHNR and CDR2 FQNEAQ (reference sequence). CDR3 DNA sequence: TGTTTGACGGGCCCCCACGGGACCGGGGAGCTGTTTTTT. This translates into CLTGPHGTGELFF.